The entry below gives a single T cell receptor beta chain sequence along with its context. Its antigen is undetermined. The study ran its PCR with 60 Vbeta and 13 Jbeta primers. The data were produced by immunoSEQ multiplex PCR, yet TCRdb's version contains in-frame clones alone and is incomplete. The sample gives roughly 200,000 clones, about 80% of which show up once; under 2% is in the top ten. The data belong to a study of cytomegalovirus exposure and HLA in healthy donors. Study-wide points: V- and J-gene trimming in TCR beta was tied to a missense DCLRE1C variant by an analysis performed later.

Germline CDR1 SGHRS, CDR2 YFSETQ. This CDR3 spans 14 amino acids. V lost 0 bases and J 6 bases, leaving 12 bases between the germline ends. Specimen: PBMCs. The receptor comes from a man in his thirties or forties in good health and CMV-seronegative. J is TRBJ1-1 and V is TRBV5-1; no clear D gene. CDR3 region: CASSLGQAQAEAFF. In DNA, the CDR3 is TGCGCCAGCAGCTTGGGGCAGGCGCAGGCTGAAGCTTTCTTT.